The 32 T cell receptor beta chains presented below share a single source sample, sequenced in a study of shared clonotypes between healthy human individuals. Only in-frame clones appear in the TCRdb table, and some are missing; sequencing was by immunoSEQ multiplex PCR. The sample contains a few hundred thousand clones, approximately 77% of which appear only once. The sample taken for sequencing was PBMCs. The receptors shown here come from a middle-aged woman in good health. Some clones in this sample may be carry-over from other donors' samples.

The V call is TRBV2, the J call TRBJ2-7; the match to TRBD1 covers 7 bases. Trimming cost V 5 bases and J 5 bases; bases outside gene matches: 6. Germline CDR1 reads SNHLY; CDR2 reads FYNNEI. The CDR3 sequence is 13 residues long. Here the CDR3 reads CASSRQGRDEQYF. CDR3 nucleotide sequence: TGTGCCAGCAGTCGACAGGGTAGGGACGAGCAGTACTTC.

The chain joins TRBV25-1 to TRBJ2-7, with 9 bases matching TRBD1. Trimming took 4 bases from V and 1 from J; bases not matched to a gene: 8. The germline V gene has CDR1 MGHDK and CDR2 SYGVNS. The length of the CDR3 is 16 residues. The CDR3 protein is CASSVRGQGISYEQYF. The DNA for the CDR3 is TGTGCCAGCAGTGTTAGAGGACAGGGGATTTCCTACGAGCAGTACTTC.

This clone was counted only a few times. The rearrangement links TRBV28 to TRBJ1-2; the D is unclear. Germline V gene sequence: CDR1 MDHEN, CDR2 SYDVKM. The ends were cut back, 1 base at V and 5 bases at J, with 8 bases in the middle. This CDR3 comprises 13 residues. The CDR3, as DNA: TGTGCCAGCAGTTTATCCGTCCGTTATGGCTACACCTTC. Amino acid sequence: CASSLSVRYGYTF.

Sample share makes this clone medium-sized. The same CDR3 is also encoded by other DNA sequences in this sample. The genes are TRBV9 and TRBJ1-1, with 9 bases identical to TRBD1. The CDR3 runs to 15 residues. Looked up from germline, CDR1 is SGDLS and CDR2 is YYNGEE. V gave up 0 bases and J gave up 6 bases; unmatched junction bases: 6. This CDR3 is CASSVGGQGHSEAFF. The CDR3 region has the DNA TGTGCCAGCAGCGTAGGGGGACAGGGCCATTCTGAAGCTTTCTTT.

The chain uses TRBV12-2 and TRBJ2-2; the table assigns TRBD2, which was not confirmed against the DNA. TRBV12-2 is a documented pseudogene. This CDR3 is 20 amino acids long. The DNA for the CDR3 is TGTGCAAGTCGCTTATGTAGTTCGACTAGCGGAAAAGTGAACACCGGGGAGCTGTTTTTT. This translates into CASRLCSSTSGKVNTGELFF.

The chain has TRBV18 and TRBJ1-1; the D is unclear. Trimming pared 3 bases from V and 0 bases from J, leaving 8 bases between. From germline, CDR1 is KGHSH and CDR2 LQKENI. CDR3 length: 14 amino acids. CDR3 sequence reads: CASSPGTLNTEAFF. DNA for the CDR3: TGTGCCAGCTCACCGGGCACCCTGAACACTGAAGCTTTCTTT.

The chain recombines TRBV6-1 with TRBJ2-5, with D uncertain. Germline V gene data show CDR1 as MNHNS and CDR2 as SASEGT. CDR3 size: 14 residues. Trimming cost V 2 bases and J 9 bases, with 16 bases left between them. The CDR3 DNA reads as TGTGCCAGCAGTGAACTGGGCCCCGCTGAGGCCCAGTACTTC. Its protein product is CASSELGPAEAQYF.

CDR3: CASSVGAGALYEQYF. The DNA for the CDR3 is TGTGCCAGCAGCGTAGGGGCAGGGGCCTTATACGAGCAGTACTTC. The V and J genes are TRBV9 and TRBJ2-7, with TRBD1 as a possible D gene (6 bases). The length of the CDR3 is 15 residues. Looked up from germline, CDR1 is SGDLS and CDR2 is YYNGEE. Trimming left V 0 bases short and J 4 bases short, with 14 bases between.

This clone showed up just once. This chain connects TRBV9 to TRBJ2-7; TRBD2 aligns across 10 bases. The CDR3 spans 15 residues. The J segment lost 6 bases and the V segment lost 0 bases, leaving 6 bases of the junction unmatched. The V gene's germline CDR1 is SGDLS and CDR2 YYNGEE. The CDR3 region has the DNA TGTGCCAGCAGCGTAGGATCTAGCGGGAGCGGCGAGCAGTACTTC. It codes for CASSVGSSGSGEQYF.

The chain joins TRBV27 to TRBJ2-7; D remains ambiguous. Trimming pared 7 bases from V and 4 bases from J, leaving 17 bases between. Germline CDR1 is MNHEY and CDR2 is SMNVEV (reference sequence). This CDR3 region has 14 residues. CDR3 residues: CASTSSSQQYEQYF. The CDR3 DNA reads TGTGCCAGCACCTCTTCATCCCAGCAATACGAGCAGTACTTC.

The chain links TRBV28 to TRBJ2-7; D is perhaps TRBD2 (7 bases). The CDR3 covers 17 residues. Germline CDR1 reads MDHEN; CDR2 reads SYDVKM. Trimming stripped 6 bases from V and 5 bases from J, with 26 bases between. The CDR3 loop is CASRKGVRERDLDEQYF. CDR3 coding DNA: TGTGCCAGCAGGAAGGGGGTCAGGGAGCGGGATCTTGACGAGCAGTACTTC.

V and J are TRBV2 and TRBJ2-3; D gene uncertain. This CDR3 has 11 amino acids. Germline CDR1 SNHLY, CDR2 FYNNEI. The V gene lost 7 bases and the J gene lost 3 bases, with 5 bases spanning the gap. CDR3: CASKMTDTQYF. The CDR3 DNA sequence: TGTGCCAGCAAAATGACAGATACGCAGTATTTT.

V is TRBV29-1 and J is TRBJ2-7, with TRBD1 matching 8 bases. CDR3 length: 12 amino acids. Germline assignment: CDR1 SQVTM and CDR2 ANQGSEA. The junction had 6 bases not matched to a gene; V was cut back by 4 bases and J by 7 bases. The CDR3 is CSVAQGAREQYF. In DNA, the CDR3 is TGCAGCGTTGCTCAGGGGGCCAGGGAGCAGTACTTC.

This chain links TRBV7-2 with TRBJ2-2, with TRBD2 identical over 8 bases. V gave up 5 bases and J gave up 3 bases; unmatched junction bases: 14. Germline V CDR1 and CDR2: SGHTA, FQGNSA. This CDR3 spans 18 amino acids. The CDR3 loop reads CASSPQPGLVPDTGELFF. The CDR3 coding sequence is TGTGCCAGCAGCCCCCAACCGGGACTAGTTCCTGACACCGGGGAGCTGTTTTTT.

The V and J genes are TRBV30 and TRBJ1-4; the match to TRBD1 covers 10 bases. Germline V gene lookup returns CDR1 GTSNPN and CDR2 SVGIG (reference sequence). This CDR3 contains 16 residues. With 5 bases clipped from V and 2 bases from J, the junction kept 8 bases outside the gene matches. The CDR3 sequence: CAWDRGLLRTNEKLFF. The CDR3 DNA reads as TGTGCCTGGGACAGGGGGCTCCTGCGGACTAATGAAAAACTGTTTTTT.

This clone was seen a few times. This sample also contains other DNA sequences that code for the same CDR3. The rearrangement joins TRBV5-1 to TRBJ2-7, with unresolved D. The CDR3 runs to 11 residues. CDR1 is SGHRS and CDR2 is YFSETQ in the germline V gene. Trimming removed 5 bases at V and 7 bases at J, with 10 bases between. CDR3 region: CASRGSREQYF. CDR3 DNA sequence: TGCGCCAGCAGGGGAAGTCGGGAGCAGTACTTC. The full variable domain, rest sourced from reference TRBV5-1 and TRBJ2-7, is KAGVTQTPRYLIKTRGQQVTLSCSPISGHRSVSWYQQTPGQGLQFLFEYFSETQRNKGNFPGRFSGRQFSNSRSEMNVSTLELGDSALYLCASRGSREQYFGPGTRLTVT.

V gene TRBV21-1 combines with J gene TRBJ2-6; the D call in the table, TRBD2, was not verified against the DNA. TRBV21-1 is listed as a pseudogene. The CDR3 contains 14 residues. The CDR3 DNA is TGTGCCAGCAACTCACTTGCTGGGGCCAACGTCCTGACTTTC. It translates to CASNSLAGANVLTF.

V gene TRBV28 combines with J gene TRBJ2-2; 10 bases map to TRBD2. The CDR3 length is 16 residues. The V segment lost 6 bases and the J segment 4 bases; nucleotides outside the gene matches: 8. The germline CDR1 and CDR2 sequences are MDHEN and SYDVKM. The CDR3 spells CASRSSGRIVTGELFF. In DNA form, the CDR3 reads TGTGCCAGCAGGAGTAGCGGGAGGATCGTCACCGGGGAGCTGTTTTTT.

The chain combines TRBV6-5 with TRBJ1-4; D may be TRBD1 (5 bases). Germline V gene lookup returns CDR1 MNHEY and CDR2 SVGAGI. The CDR3 runs to 11 residues. Deletions cut 8 bases from V and 4 bases from J, with 5 bases between. CDR3 nucleotide sequence: TGTGCCAGCGGGGGTAATGAAAAACTGTTTTTT. Its translation is CASGGNEKLFF.

About this clone itself: The junction differs from germline at one of its ends, possibly a read error. The chain is built from TRBV27 and TRBJ1-5, with a weak D call TRBD1 (5 bases). Per the germline V gene, CDR1 is MNHEY and CDR2 is SMNVEV (reference sequence). The CDR3 extends over 10 amino acids. CDR3: CASPGQVADF. CDR3 coding DNA: TGTGCCAGCCCGGGGCAGGTGGCAGATTTT.

The rearrangement uses TRBV9 and TRBJ2-1; TRBD2 is a possible D gene (6 bases). Germline CDR1 and CDR2: SGDLS and YYNGEE. This CDR3 spans 16 amino acids. Trimming took off 0 bases at V and 8 bases at J, with 18 bases between the two ends. This CDR3 is CASSVGVAEISDEQFF. CDR3 DNA sequence: TGTGCCAGCAGCGTAGGGGTAGCGGAAATCTCCGATGAGCAGTTCTTC.

In this sample, this clone turned up a few times. The chain combines TRBV21-1 with TRBJ1-3; the table's D gene call, TRBD1, was not cross checked with the DNA. TRBV21-1 represents a pseudogene. The CDR3 sequence is 14 residues long. The CDR3 protein is CASRTGGSGNTIYF. CDR3 in DNA: TGTGCCAGCCGCACAGGGGGCTCTGGAAACACCATATATTTT.

The chain is built from TRBV20-1 and TRBJ1-1; D unclear. In germline, CDR1 is DFQATT, CDR2 SNEGSKA (reference sequence). V dropped 3 bases and J dropped 8 bases, with 10 bases sitting between them. The length of the CDR3 is 11 residues. The CDR3 is CSASLTPEAFF. The CDR3 nucleotides are TGCAGTGCTAGTCTCACTCCCGAAGCTTTCTTT.

V is TRBV6-5 and J is TRBJ1-4, with D unresolved. V lost 10 bases and J 5 bases, leaving 17 bases between the germline ends. This CDR3 has 14 amino acids. Germline V CDR1 and CDR2: MNHEY, SVGAGI. The DNA of the CDR3 is TGTGCCACCATGCCCGGGGTAGAGAATGAAAAACTGTTTTTT. Translated, it gives CATMPGVENEKLFF.

The chain carries TRBV11-2 and TRBJ2-1; the D gene is possibly TRBD2 (6 bases). Germline CDR1 SGHAT, CDR2 FQNNGV. V was pared by 4 bases and J by 4 bases, with 11 bases between. This CDR3 is 14 amino acids long. This chain's CDR3 is CASSYGGDYNEQFF. In DNA, the CDR3 is TGTGCCAGCAGCTACGGGGGAGATTACAATGAGCAGTTCTTC. The full variable domain, its missing parts supplied by reference TRBV11-2 and TRBJ2-1, is EAGVAQSPRYKIIEKRQSVAFWCNPISGHATLYWYQQILGQGPKLLIQFQNNGVVDDSQLPKDRFSAERLKGVDSTLKIQPAKLEDSAVYLCASSYGGDYNEQFFGPGTRLTVL.

V is TRBV7-3 and J is TRBJ2-3; D gene uncertain. This CDR3 comprises 13 residues. V was pared by 5 bases and J by 4 bases, with 10 bases between. Germline loops: CDR1 SGHTA, CDR2 FQGTGA. The CDR3: CASSPNGADTQYF. Here the CDR3 DNA reads TGTGCCAGCAGCCCCAATGGGGCAGATACGCAGTATTTT. Together with reference TRBV7-3 and TRBJ2-3, the CDR3 gives the full variable domain: GAGVSQTPSNKVTEKGKYVELRCDPISGHTALYWYRQSLGQGPEFLIYFQGTGAADDSGLPNDRFFAVRPEGSVSTLKIQRTERGDSAVYLCASSPNGADTQYFGPGTRLTVL.

V usage is TRBV7-2 and J usage is TRBJ1-2; 10 bases are shared with TRBD1. The CDR3 is 16 residues long. The V gene end was trimmed by 1 base and the J gene end by 3 bases; junction bases not matched to a gene: 5. The germline gives CDR1 SGHTA, CDR2 FQGNSA. CDR3 in amino acids: CASSLGTGGLYYGYTF. The CDR3 nucleotides are TGTGCCAGCAGCTTAGGGACAGGGGGTCTATACTATGGCTACACCTTC.

This clone was recorded only once. The rearrangement links TRBV28 to TRBJ1-2, with D tentatively TRBD1 (5 bases). Germline CDR1 MDHEN, CDR2 SYDVKM. The V gene lost 6 bases and the J gene lost 13 bases, with 18 bases spanning the gap. The CDR3 length is 12 residues. The CDR3 spells CASSQHRDPPTF. DNA of the CDR3: TGTGCCAGCAGCCAGCACCGGGACCCCCCCACCTTC.

This clone appeared a single time. Given a far larger clone just one base away, this is likely a sequencing read error. This CDR3 is missing its conserved last phenylalanine or tryptophan, likely due to a read error. The chain uses TRBV29-1 and TRBJ2-7; tentatively, D is TRBD1 (6 bases). The CDR3 sequence is 13 residues long. Trimming pared 7 bases from V and 1 base from J, leaving 14 bases between. Germline V CDR1 and CDR2: SQVTM, ANQGSEA. CDR3 bases: TGCAGCGCCAAGAGAACAGGGTCCTACGAGCAGTACCTC. Its protein is CSAKRTGSYEQYL.

J is TRBJ1-4 and V is TRBV10-2, with 11 bases that match TRBD1. Per the germline V gene, CDR1 is WSHSY and CDR2 is SAAADI. V lost 4 bases to trimming and J lost 5 bases; unmatched junction nucleotides: 3. This CDR3 has 15 residues. CDR3 protein: CASSARDRGNEKLFF. The CDR3 bases are TGCGCCAGCAGTGCCCGGGACAGGGGGAATGAAAAACTGTTTTTT.

This clone turned up a few times. DNA of the CDR3: TGTGCCAGCAGTTCAACTAGCGGGGGACTCTACGAGCAGTACTTC. Amino acids: CASSSTSGGLYEQYF. V usage is TRBV28 and J usage is TRBJ2-7, with 11 positions matching TRBD2. The germline gives CDR1 MDHEN, CDR2 SYDVKM. Trimming cost V 4 bases and J 3 bases; bases outside gene matches: 5. CDR3 length equals 15 residues.

The J gene is TRBJ1-3, the V gene TRBV9, with D perhaps TRBD1 (5 bases). CDR3 size: 16 residues. Germline assignment: CDR1 SGDLS and CDR2 YYNGEE. Between the trimmed V and J ends, which lost 0 bases and 0 bases, there was a span of 10 bases. CDR3 amino acids: CASSVGLGASGNTIYF. CDR3 nucleotides: TGTGCCAGCAGCGTAGGTCTAGGGGCCTCTGGAAACACCATATATTTT.